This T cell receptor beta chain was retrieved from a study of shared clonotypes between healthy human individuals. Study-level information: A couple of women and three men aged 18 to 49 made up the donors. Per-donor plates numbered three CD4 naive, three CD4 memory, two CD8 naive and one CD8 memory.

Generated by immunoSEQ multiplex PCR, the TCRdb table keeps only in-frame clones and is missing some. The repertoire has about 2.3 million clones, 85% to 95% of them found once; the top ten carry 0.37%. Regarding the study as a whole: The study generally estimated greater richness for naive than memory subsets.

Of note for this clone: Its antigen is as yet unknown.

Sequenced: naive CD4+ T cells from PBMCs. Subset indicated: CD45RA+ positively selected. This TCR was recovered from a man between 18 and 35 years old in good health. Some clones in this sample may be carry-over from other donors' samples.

The CDR3 region has the DNA TGTGCCAGCTCAGGGGGCGGGAGAGGAACTGAAGCTTTCTTT. This sequence encodes CASSGGGRGTEAFF. The chain combines TRBV18 with TRBJ1-1; possibly TRBD1 for D (6 bases). Trimming took 5 bases from V and 5 from J, leaving 15 bases between them. Looked up from germline, CDR1 is KGHSH and CDR2 is LQKENI. The CDR3 consists of 14 residues.